The sequence of this T cell receptor (beta chain) was determined in a study of beta chain features in type 1 diabetes. As for the study in general: Cell yields, gender and age were similar in healthy donors and patients. Regarding the study as a whole: TCRB repertoires of naive, central memory and Treg cells appeared more similar among patients than among healthy donors. For Type 1 diabetes patients, all four CD4+ subsets carried TCRB CDR3s that were moderately but significantly shorter.

From germline, CDR1 is MNHEY and CDR2 SVGAGI. The V end was cut by 0 bases, the J end by 9 bases, with 16 bases between. This CDR3 region has 15 residues. Sequencing targeted expressed TCRB transcripts, as all isolated RNA had been reverse transcribed. Data came from immunoSEQ multiplex PCR; TCRdb stores just in-frame clones and leaves some out. This table holds about 47,000 clones, approximately 40% found once. A single heparinised blood sample, averaging about 120 mL, was obtained per donor. Markers CD45RO/CCR7/CD25/CD127/CD95/CD27 served to sort CD4+ naive, central memory, regulatory and stem cell-like memory cells. This clone showed up just a few times. The antigen is not known.

The rearrangement uses TRBV6-5 and TRBJ2-3; TRBD2 is a possible D gene (6 bases). This receptor was obtained from a man aged 25 to 40 with type 1 diabetes. The sequenced sample consisted of stem cell memory CD4+ T cells from blood. DNA of the CDR3: TGTGCCAGCAGTTACTCGATCTGGCCCGGAGGGACGCAGTATTTT. It yields the protein CASSYSIWPGGTQYF.